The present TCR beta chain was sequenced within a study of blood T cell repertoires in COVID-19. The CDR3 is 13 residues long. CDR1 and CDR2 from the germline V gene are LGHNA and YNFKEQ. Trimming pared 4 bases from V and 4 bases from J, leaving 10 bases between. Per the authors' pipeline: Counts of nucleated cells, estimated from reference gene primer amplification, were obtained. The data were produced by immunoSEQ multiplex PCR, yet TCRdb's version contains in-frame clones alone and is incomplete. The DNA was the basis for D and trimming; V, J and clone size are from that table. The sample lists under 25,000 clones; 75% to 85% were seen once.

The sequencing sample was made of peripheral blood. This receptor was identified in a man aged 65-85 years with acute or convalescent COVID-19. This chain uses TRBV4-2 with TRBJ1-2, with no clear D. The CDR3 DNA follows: TGTGCCAGCAGCCGAGAGAGGATCTATGGCTACACCTTC. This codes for CASSRERIYGYTF.